The sequence of this T cell receptor beta chain was determined in a study of spatial heterogeneity in lung cancer (dated 2019 in TCRdb). Some background on the complete study: More beta-chain than alpha-chain transcripts were consistently detected, likely reflecting higher beta-chain transcript abundance. In the raw uncorrected reads, each unique combination of TCR and UMI appeared more than ten times on average. In non-small cell lung cancer, the study quantitatively compared TCR alpha and beta repertoires across several tumor regions, matched nontumor lung, and blood. Nonsynonymous mutation counts, determined by whole-exome sequencing of tumor tissue, were related to TCR repertoire features. At surgery, both alpha and beta chains were TCR-sequenced in about 200 tumor regions, approximately 64 matched nontumor lung samples and just over 55 PBMC samples. Summary of the overall study and its limitations: Confirming at a functional level the hypothesis that regional TCRs recognize regional mutations was considered to require additional single-cell paired TCR alpha and beta sequencing. Ubiquitous expanded tumor TCRs were found in blood more often at tumor resection than at routine follow-up.

In light of the paper, this sample's time point label describes: sample taken at primary tumor resection. TCR sequencing used whole RNA extracted from tumor and nontumor lung tissue, or from cryopreserved PBMC samples, without cell sorting. The donors were 72 patients from the lung TRACERx cohort who had early-stage, untreated non-small cell lung cancer. A patient was chosen for TCR sequencing only when enough RNA was available from at least two tumor regions. Relative to germline, V is 0 bases shorter and J is 3 bases shorter, with 12 bases between their ends. There are 16 amino acids in the CDR3, from cysteine to phenylalanine inclusive. Just CDR3 DNA is preserved here, 48 bases in frame from base 1. For CDR1 and CDR2, the germline V gene lists SGHAT and FQNNGV. This clonotype came up many times. There is no known antigen for this receptor. Base qualities are not at hand, and no much larger clone is one base apart.

The library was obtained by 5' RACE. Sequencing used a NextSeq 500. In the TCR library protocol, a unique molecular identifier was attached to each TCR cDNA molecule so that PCR and sequencing errors could be corrected. Under the source paper's analysis protocol: Decombinator tools were used for TCR identification, UMI-based error correction and CDR3 extraction. Expanded TCRs were defined as those above a frequency of 2 per 1,000, corresponding to the top 1% of the tumor frequency distribution. Renyi diversity was calculated using the R vegan package after each repertoire was subsampled 100 times to 5,000 TCRs. CDR3 similarity networks were built from amino acid triplet string-kernel similarity, connecting CDR3s with pairwise similarity above 0.82. The public reads were reprocessed in TCRdb via fastp at Q25 and MiXCR, keeping in-frame beta chains. Rows with one shared CDR3 protein collapse into an entry with the most common genes and DNA. The V and J calls here are based on TCRdb, not the publication. In this sample the table shows more than 20,000 distinct CDR3 sequences, 4.6% of which occur a single time. The top ten constitute roughly 35% of the sample.

The clonotype originates from a male donor with early-stage non-small cell lung cancer. The sequencing used PBMCs, collected at surgery. The V and J segments used are TRBV11-2 and TRBJ2-1, with TRBD2 tentatively as D gene (6 bases match). The CDR3 protein sequence reads: CASSLEVAVDYNEQFF. The sequence in DNA is TGTGCCAGCAGCTTAGAGGTAGCGGTCGACTACAATGAGCAGTTCTTC.